The 12 T cell receptor beta chains below were found in one sample sequenced in a study of metastatic and nonmetastatic thyroid tumors. Each patient went into thyroid surgery without having received any treatment. Using MiXCR, TCRdb reanalyzed the PCR reads. The sample carries tens of thousands of clones, approximately 19% recorded once. What was sequenced was blood. The receptors here all came from a female donor with papillary thyroid cancer or a benign thyroid nodule (not recorded which). Some clones in this sample may be carry-over from other donors' samples.

This sequence joins TRBV6-2 or TRBV6-3 and TRBJ1-5; TRBD1 matches at 8 bases. This CDR3 contains 14 residues. With 6 bases clipped from V and 3 bases from J, the junction kept 4 bases outside the gene matches. Germline V gene lookup returns CDR1 MNHEY and CDR2 SVGEGT. CDR3 DNA sequence: TGTGCCAGCAGCCCGGGACAGGTCAATCAGCCCCAGCATTTT. Translated, it gives CASSPGQVNQPQHF.

In its sample, this clone was seen many times. The genes are TRBV4-2 and TRBJ1-2; 8 bases line up with TRBD1. The germline gives CDR1 LGHNA, CDR2 YNFKEQ. The trim removed 0 bases at V and 5 bases at J, leaving 8 bases unmatched. The CDR3 extends over 16 amino acids. The CDR3 nucleotides read TGTGCCAGCAGCCAAGATTGGACAGGGATGGATTATGGCTACACCTTC. Residues: CASSQDWTGMDYGYTF.

This clone was seen at least ten times. This chain uses TRBV19 with TRBJ2-2; D uncertain. The V end lost 10 bases, the J end lost 7 bases, and 13 bases lay between the germline ends. Germline CDR1 reads LNHDA; CDR2 reads SQIVND (reference sequence). This CDR3 has 12 amino acids. The DNA of the CDR3 is TGTGCCACCCTGGGTGGCCACGGGGAGCTGTTTTTT. Its translation is CATLGGHGELFF.

This clone was observed a handful of times. The chain has TRBV6-1 and TRBJ2-5, with D hard to call. Germline V gene sequence: CDR1 MNHNS, CDR2 SASEGT. Deletions cut 0 bases from V and 5 bases from J, with 4 bases between. The CDR3 runs 12 residues. DNA of the CDR3: TGTGCCAGCAGTGAAGCCCCTGAGACCCAGTACTTC. Residues: CASSEAPETQYF.

This clone is medium-sized (0.01 to 0.1%) in the sample. The chain combines TRBV6-1 with TRBJ2-1; D gene uncertain. The ends were cut back, 5 bases at V and 4 bases at J, with 6 bases in the middle. The CDR3 length is 12 residues. The germline V gene encodes CDR1 MNHNS and CDR2 SASEGT. The CDR3 nucleotides read TGTGCCAGCAGTTCCCGTTACAATGAGCAGTTCTTC. It encodes CASSSRYNEQFF.

At least ten counts were recorded for this clone. V gene TRBV9 combines with J gene TRBJ1-2; D perhaps matches TRBD1 (6 bases). The germline V and J ends were trimmed by 0 bases and 5 bases, with 26 bases remaining between them. The CDR3 runs 19 residues. Germline-derived CDR1 and CDR2 are SGDLS and YYNGEE. Here the CDR3 reads CASSVVKIYSRDNPYGYTF. The CDR3 DNA reads as TGTGCCAGCAGCGTAGTGAAGATCTACTCCCGGGACAATCCATATGGCTACACCTTC.

This clone was seen many times. The chain's CDR3 is CSARDQSNTGELFF. For the CDR3, the DNA is TGCAGTGCTAGAGATCAGAGCAACACCGGGGAGCTGTTTTTT. The chain has TRBV20-1 and TRBJ2-2; D remains ambiguous. Germline CDR1 and CDR2: DFQATT and SNEGSKA (reference sequence). The length of the CDR3 is 14 residues. V dropped 0 bases and J dropped 2 bases, with 7 bases sitting between them.

The chain is built from TRBV6-6 and TRBJ2-2, with 7 bases lining up with TRBD1. The trim removed 0 bases at V and 6 bases at J, leaving 7 bases unmatched. The CDR3 is made up of 16 amino acids. Per the germline V gene, CDR1 is MNHNY and CDR2 is SVGAGI (reference sequence). The CDR3 DNA reads as TGTGCCAGCAGTTACTCGGCAGGGGGAATATCCGGGGAGCTGTTTTTT. Its protein is CASSYSAGGISGELFF.

The rearrangement links TRBV11-2 to TRBJ2-7, with D perhaps TRBD1 (5 bases). The CDR3 covers 15 residues. The germline V gene has CDR1 SGHAT and CDR2 FQNNGV. Trimming removed 5 bases at V and 3 bases at J, with 17 bases between. CDR3 region: CASSLLPLQVYEQYF. The CDR3, as DNA: TGTGCCAGCAGCCTACTCCCGTTACAGGTCTACGAGCAGTACTTC.

This clone was counted ten times or more. This rearrangement joins TRBV7-9 to TRBJ2-7; 7 nucleotides match TRBD1. V gave up 5 bases and J gave up 3 bases; unmatched junction bases: 4. Germline values: CDR1 SEHNR, CDR2 FQNEAQ (reference sequence). The CDR3 is 13 residues long. This CDR3 is CASSPGTVYEQYF. CDR3 sequence (DNA): TGTGCCAGCAGCCCAGGGACAGTCTACGAGCAGTACTTC.

This clone is medium-sized within its sample. This chain links TRBV6-1 with TRBJ1-2; D is undetermined. CDR1 MNHNS and CDR2 SASEGT come from the germline V gene. Trimming removed 6 bases at V and 13 bases at J, with 18 bases between. The CDR3 loop spans 12 amino acids. CDR3 DNA sequence: TGTGCCAGCAGAGAGACCCTGGCGGAGGGCACCTTC. Translation: CASRETLAEGTF.

In its sample, this clone was seen many times. This rearrangement joins TRBV19 to TRBJ1-2; unclear D gene. The V gene lost 4 bases and the J gene lost 4 bases, with 13 bases spanning the gap. The V gene's germline CDR1 is LNHDA and CDR2 SQIVND (reference sequence). The CDR3 totals 14 residues. The CDR3 protein is CASSTSGRLYGYTF. CDR3 DNA sequence: TGTGCCAGTAGTACCTCAGGACGGCTCTATGGCTACACCTTC.